This TCR beta chain was observed in a study of cytomegalovirus exposure and HLA in healthy donors. Across the study: The 550 to 800 first-cohort repertoires and the approximately 130 validation repertoires shared the same platform, a later analysis reported.

The assay was immunoSEQ multiplex PCR, and TCRdb's table has in-frame clones only and misses some. Here the sample spans around 160,000 clones, more than 75% being singletons. The donors formed part of the roughly 120-subject validation cohort, distinct from the approximately 670-subject first cohort. With regard to this clone: Its specificity is unknown.

Regarding the study as a whole: The authors confirmed in vitro that a few CMV-associated chains were specific for CMV antigens.

Material for sequencing was PBMCs. The source is a young man in good health and CMV-seronegative.

In nucleotides, the CDR3 is TGTGCCAGCAGTGAAACGGCGGGGGGGCTGAATGAGCAGTTCTTC. This encodes CASSETAGGLNEQFF. The rearrangement links TRBV6-1 to TRBJ2-1, with 9 bases matching TRBD2. Germline V gene sequence: CDR1 MNHNS, CDR2 SASEGT. The ends lost 2 bases at V and 7 bases at J; junction bases unmatched: 6. This CDR3 contains 15 residues.